The 8 T cell receptor beta chains reported below all come from one sample, sequenced in a study of T cells expressing NK-cell markers. For each CDR3 protein, TCRdb gives one entry from its re-call of the 5' RACE reads, without DNA. The sample table sets out about 370,000 distinct CDR3 sequences. The specimen was blood T cells: a sorted CD56 or NKG2C T cell subset, CD4+ or CD8+ T cells, or bulk PBMC T cells (not recorded which). Receptors were obtained from a woman aged 45-60 years in good health.

The genes are TRBV5-1 and TRBJ2-2. The CDR3 runs 17 residues. Germline V gives CDR1 SGHRS, CDR2 YFSETQ. CDR3 loop: CASSLDNRGANTGELFF.

The V gene is TRBV6-5, the J gene TRBJ1-2; TCRdb returns TRBD1, unconfirmable since there is no DNA. Germline lookup yields CDR1 MNHEY and CDR2 SVGAGI. The CDR3 is 16 residues long. The CDR3 is CASSYYPGVRNYGYTF.

V is TRBV24-1 and J is TRBJ2-3. CDR1 is KGHDR, CDR2 SFDVKD, per germline. The CDR3 contains 14 residues. Here the CDR3 reads CAVGVSASTDTQYF.

CDR3 loop: CSATELKDLSNQPQHF. The genes are TRBV20-1 and TRBJ1-5. CDR1 DFQATT and CDR2 SNEGSKA come from the germline V gene (reference sequence). CDR3 length: 16 amino acids.

The rearrangement links TRBV4-1 to TRBJ2-1; the D call of TRBD2 rests on TCRdb alone, since no DNA is present to check it. CDR3 length: 14 amino acids. Germline loops: CDR1 MGHRA, CDR2 YSYEKL. This chain's CDR3 is CASSHSGSGNEQFF.

The gene calls are TRBV5-1 and TRBJ1-2. CDR3 size: 13 residues. Germline-derived CDR1 and CDR2 are SGHRS and YFSETQ. Here the CDR3 reads CASSPGLPGGYTF. Variable domain in full (rest from reference TRBV5-1 and TRBJ1-2): KAGVTQTPRYLIKTRGQQVTLSCSPISGHRSVSWYQQTPGQGLQFLFEYFSETQRNKGNFPGRFSGRQFSNSRSEMNVSTLELGDSALYLCASSPGLPGGYTFGSGTRLTVV.

The genes are TRBV24-1 and TRBJ2-3; lacking DNA, the TRBD1 call made by TCRdb goes unchecked. The CDR3 has 15 amino acids. Germline V gene sequence: CDR1 KGHDR, CDR2 SFDVKD. The CDR3 is CATSPRTGGPDTQYF.

The chain couples TRBV7-8 to TRBJ2-5; with no DNA, the TCRdb D assignment of TRBD1 cannot be verified. Per germline, CDR1 SGHVS and CDR2 FQNEAQ. The CDR3 is made up of 12 amino acids. CDR3 amino acids: CASGRRLETQYF. The complete variable domain, with remaining parts taken from reference TRBV7-8 and TRBJ2-5, reads GAGVSQSPRYKVAKRGQDVALRCDPISGHVSLFWYQQALGQGPEFLTYFQNEAQLDKSGLPSDRFFAERPEGSVSTLKIQRTQQEDSAVYLCASGRRLETQYFGPGTRLLVL.